A selection of T cell receptor beta chains follows, all from one sample in a study of naive and memory T cell subsets. TCRdb re-derived calls from the UMI-ligation and nested PCR reads in MiXCR, one entry per CDR3 protein. The data show over 110,000 distinct CDR3 sequences, with approximately 20% seen just once and about 0.6% held by the top ten. Sequenced sample: naive CD8+ T cells from blood. These receptors all come from a human donor in good health. CDR3s include the opening cysteine and the closing phenylalanine or tryptophan. The order of the fields is D gene, V gene, clone size, J gene, CDR3 protein, CDR3 DNA. The D gene is left open where the match is weak. Size is stated for part of the rows, as once, few or many counts, or as a class when the clone is expanded.

>-|TRBV28|few|TRBJ1-5
CASSTDGEENQPQHF
TGTGCCAGCAGTACTGACGGGGAAGAAAATCAGCCCCAGCATTTT
>TRBD2|TRBV9|-|TRBJ2-3
CASSLREAGGGPDTQYF
TGTGCCAGCAGCCTCCGGGAAGCGGGGGGGGGGCCAGATACGCAGTATTTT
>TRBD2|TRBV28|-|TRBJ2-3
CASSYAGPGLAAPQDTQYF
TGTGCCAGCAGTTATGCGGGTCCGGGACTAGCGGCTCCCCAAGATACGCAGTATTTT
>-|TRBV15|-|TRBJ2-3
CATSRLAWHSTDTQYF
TGTGCCACCAGTAGGCTCGCGTGGCATAGCACAGATACGCAGTATTTT
>TRBD2|TRBV5-1|few|TRBJ2-7
CASSFDGLDGKQYF
TGCGCCAGCAGCTTCGATGGACTAGACGGCAAGCAGTACTTC
>-|TRBV28|few|TRBJ2-3
CASNLESPRTDTQYF
TGTGCCAGCAACCTAGAGTCTCCCCGCACAGATACGCAGTATTTT
>TRBD1|TRBV7-9|few|TRBJ1-1
CASSLTTGGDTEAFF
TGTGCCAGCAGCTTAACGACAGGGGGGGACACTGAAGCTTTCTTT
>-|TRBV27|-|TRBJ2-5
CASSLTWTGPYETQYF
TGTGCCAGCAGTTTAACCTGGACGGGACCTTATGAGACCCAGTACTTC
>-|TRBV5-1|few|TRBJ2-3
CASSSLSTDTQYF
TGCGCCAGCAGCAGCCTCAGCACAGATACGCAGTATTTT
>TRBD2|TRBV27|-|TRBJ2-2
CASSSYPGLAGGGELFF
TGTGCCAGCAGTTCCTATCCGGGACTAGCGGGAGGTGGGGAGCTGTTTTTT
>TRBD2|TRBV3-1|-|TRBJ2-1
CASGLAGGPYNEQFF
TGTGCCAGCGGACTAGCGGGAGGACCTTACAATGAGCAGTTCTTC
>TRBD1|TRBV19|few|TRBJ2-7
CASSRGQGPAYEQYF
TGTGCCAGTAGTAGAGGACAGGGCCCAGCCTACGAGCAGTACTTC
>TRBD1|TRBV27|few|TRBJ2-7
CASSLYQGVTYEQYF
TGTGCCAGCAGTTTATACCAGGGGGTGACCTACGAGCAGTACTTC
>-|TRBV12-3/TRBV12-4|many|TRBJ1-5
CASSLSDSNQPQHF
TGTGCCAGCAGTTTATCGGATAGCAATCAGCCCCAGCATTTT
>-|TRBV5-6|-|TRBJ2-2
CASTPAGNTGELFF
TGTGCCAGCACGCCAGCGGGGAACACCGGGGAGCTGTTTTTT
>-|TRBV28|-|TRBJ1-1
CASSPPSTAAFF
TGTGCCAGCAGTCCGCCTTCGACAGCAGCTTTCTTT
>-|TRBV6-6|-|TRBJ2-3
CASIGGSDTQYF
TGTGCCAGCATCGGCGGCTCAGATACGCAGTATTTT
>-|TRBV7-9|few|TRBJ2-3
CASSYPVDTQYF
TGTGCCAGCAGCTACCCCGTTGATACGCAGTATTTT
>-|TRBV20-1|-|TRBJ2-5
CSARDPPNQSGRTQETQYF
TGCAGTGCTAGAGATCCCCCGAACCAATCAGGGAGGACGCAAGAGACCCAGTACTTC
>TRBD1|TRBV7-9|-|TRBJ2-1
CASSRQGLWEQFF
TGTGCCAGCAGTAGACAGGGTCTTTGGGAGCAGTTCTTC